These T cell receptor beta chains were read from a single sample in a study of shared clonotypes between healthy human individuals. Repertoires were generated with immunoSEQ multiplex PCR, while TCRdb's copy carries only in-frame clones and drops some. The sample has fewer than 400,000 clones, roughly 70% seen once. Sequencing was carried out using memory CD4+ T cells sorted from blood. These receptors came from a man between 25 and 39 years old in good health. CDR3s leave out the opening cysteine and the closing phenylalanine or tryptophan.

V gene: TRBV6-5
J gene: TRBJ2-7
CDR3 length: 14
CDR3 protein: ASSYSRTSVRYEQY

V gene: TRBV28
J gene: TRBJ2-1
CDR3 length: 13
CDR3 protein: ASRPPGGGYNEQF

V gene: TRBV19
J gene: TRBJ1-5
CDR3 length: 12
CDR3 protein: ASSIGGSGQPQH

V gene: TRBV7-9
J gene: TRBJ2-1
CDR3 length: 13
CDR3 protein: ASTLGGTGDNEQF

V gene: TRBV5-5
J gene: TRBJ1-1
CDR3 length: 13
CDR3 protein: ASSLSRVGGTEAF

V gene: TRBV9
J gene: TRBJ2-1
CDR3 length: 15
CDR3 protein: ASSDPLGREDGNEQF

V gene: TRBV11-2
J gene: TRBJ2-4
CDR3 length: 17
CDR3 protein: ASSLDYTSGSLAKNIQY

V gene: TRBV5-4
J gene: TRBJ2-1
CDR3 length: 13
CDR3 protein: ASSSSGNLINEQF

V gene: TRBV4-2
J gene: TRBJ1-4
CDR3 length: 14
CDR3 protein: ASSQGQWGGDEKLF

V gene: TRBV28
J gene: TRBJ2-7
CDR3 length: 11
CDR3 protein: ASRTGQAYEQY

V gene: TRBV28
J gene: TRBJ1-5
CDR3 length: 12
CDR3 protein: ASRGTPRGQPQH

V gene: TRBV28
J gene: TRBJ2-7
CDR3 length: 13
CDR3 protein: ASSPSGSGHYGGY

V gene: TRBV6-1
J gene: TRBJ2-5
CDR3 length: 11
CDR3 protein: ASSESRWTPPY

V gene: TRBV7-9
J gene: TRBJ2-2
CDR3 length: 14
CDR3 protein: ASSPRGLAITGELF

V gene: TRBV2
J gene: TRBJ1-4
CDR3 length: 13
CDR3 protein: ASSDFRALTEKLF

V gene: TRBV18
J gene: TRBJ2-1
CDR3 length: 13
CDR3 protein: ASSPMGQGIDEQF

V gene: TRBV28
J gene: TRBJ2-5
CDR3 length: 10
CDR3 protein: ASSQGAATQY

V gene: TRBV28
J gene: TRBJ1-2
CDR3 length: 13
CDR3 protein: ASSFQARDHYGYT

V gene: TRBV10-3
J gene: TRBJ2-1
CDR3 length: 14
CDR3 protein: AISEFGGSGKGEQF

V gene: TRBV5-1
J gene: TRBJ2-5
CDR3 length: 11
CDR3 protein: ASRLAGGETQY

V gene: TRBV10-2
J gene: TRBJ1-2
CDR3 length: 12
CDR3 protein: ASRLPDIGARWY

V gene: TRBV28
J gene: TRBJ2-3
CDR3 length: 13
CDR3 protein: ASSSDREITDTQY

V gene: TRBV9
J gene: TRBJ2-4
CDR3 length: 14
CDR3 protein: ASSGGQKGTKNIQY

V gene: TRBV28
J gene: TRBJ2-2
CDR3 length: 15
CDR3 protein: ASRPRDKATNTGELF

V gene: TRBV28
J gene: TRBJ1-2
CDR3 length: 11
CDR3 protein: ASSRTGGYGYT

V gene: TRBV5-1
J gene: TRBJ2-4
CDR3 length: 12
CDR3 protein: ASISGTQGNIQY

V gene: TRBV18
J gene: TRBJ1-1
CDR3 length: 11
CDR3 protein: ASSEERNTEAF

V gene: TRBV4-1
J gene: TRBJ1-4
CDR3 length: 15
CDR3 protein: ASSQVWTGQANEKLF

V gene: TRBV30
J gene: TRBJ2-3
CDR3 length: 13
CDR3 protein: AWSVGAGHTDTQY

V gene: TRBV4-2
J gene: TRBJ2-4
CDR3 length: 12
CDR3 protein: ASSLGGTDNIQY

V gene: TRBV7-9
J gene: TRBJ2-7
CDR3 length: 13
CDR3 protein: ASSPPGTFPYEQY

V gene: TRBV18
J gene: TRBJ2-5
CDR3 length: 12
CDR3 protein: ASSPSEPSGTQY

V gene: TRBV7-2
J gene: TRBJ2-3
CDR3 length: 14
CDR3 protein: ASSNHRGRSTDTQY

V gene: TRBV18
J gene: TRBJ2-3
CDR3 length: 13
CDR3 protein: ASSVTGGRTDTQY

V gene: TRBV7-9
J gene: TRBJ2-3
CDR3 length: 10
CDR3 protein: ASSFATDTQY

V gene: TRBV2
J gene: TRBJ2-1
CDR3 length: 11
CDR3 protein: AGSHGSYNEQF

V gene: TRBV10-3
J gene: TRBJ1-3
CDR3 length: 14
CDR3 protein: AISESRGTDGNTIY

V gene: TRBV28
J gene: TRBJ1-5
CDR3 length: 13
CDR3 protein: ASELPGGSNQPQH

V gene: TRBV7-9
J gene: TRBJ2-7
CDR3 length: 13
CDR3 protein: ASTLLAAGSHEQY

V gene: TRBV29-1
J gene: TRBJ2-5
CDR3 length: 11
CDR3 protein: SFRSGRSETQY

V gene: TRBV4-2
J gene: TRBJ1-1
CDR3 length: 13
CDR3 protein: ASSPLGQGRTEAF

V gene: TRBV19
J gene: TRBJ1-2
CDR3 length: 12
CDR3 protein: ASSLIGRESGYT

V gene: TRBV27
J gene: TRBJ2-1
CDR3 length: 12
CDR3 protein: ASRRGPSVYEQF

V gene: TRBV1
J gene: TRBJ2-1
CDR3 length: 12
CDR3 protein: TKASGGTYNEQF

V gene: TRBV19
J gene: TRBJ1-5
CDR3 length: 12
CDR3 protein: ASSWDRENQPQH

V gene: TRBV28
J gene: TRBJ2-5
CDR3 length: 13
CDR3 protein: ASSARNIRKETQY

V gene: TRBV5-6
J gene: TRBJ2-1
CDR3 length: 11
CDR3 protein: ASSSPRGAEQF